The TCR beta chain under discussion was sequenced for a study of identical twins. Findings and limits, study-wide: Findings depended on cross-sectional statistics rather than tracking the same donors. Whereas memory repertoires showed no such difference, abundant cord blood beta clonotypes carried fewer insertions. Models predicted less out-of-frame TCR alpha sharing in monozygotic twins than was found.

CDR3 length: 17 residues. CDR1 is DFQATT and CDR2 is SNEGSKA in the germline V gene (reference sequence). As for this clonotype: Its matching antigen is unknown. A much larger clone sits a single nucleotide away, making a read error possible.

TCRdb reprocessed the 5' RACE reads via MiXCR and lists one record per CDR3 protein. This table has 1.5 million to 2 million distinct CDR3 sequences, about 31% appearing once. The TCR sequence derives from a newborn girl in good health. Sample: cord blood. The genes are TRBV20-1 and TRBJ2-4; 9 nucleotides align to TRBD2. The CDR3 DNA sequence: TGCAGTGCTAGCACTAGCGGGCCCCTCTTAGCCAAAGACATTCAGTACTTC. It encodes CSASTSGPLLAKDIQYF.